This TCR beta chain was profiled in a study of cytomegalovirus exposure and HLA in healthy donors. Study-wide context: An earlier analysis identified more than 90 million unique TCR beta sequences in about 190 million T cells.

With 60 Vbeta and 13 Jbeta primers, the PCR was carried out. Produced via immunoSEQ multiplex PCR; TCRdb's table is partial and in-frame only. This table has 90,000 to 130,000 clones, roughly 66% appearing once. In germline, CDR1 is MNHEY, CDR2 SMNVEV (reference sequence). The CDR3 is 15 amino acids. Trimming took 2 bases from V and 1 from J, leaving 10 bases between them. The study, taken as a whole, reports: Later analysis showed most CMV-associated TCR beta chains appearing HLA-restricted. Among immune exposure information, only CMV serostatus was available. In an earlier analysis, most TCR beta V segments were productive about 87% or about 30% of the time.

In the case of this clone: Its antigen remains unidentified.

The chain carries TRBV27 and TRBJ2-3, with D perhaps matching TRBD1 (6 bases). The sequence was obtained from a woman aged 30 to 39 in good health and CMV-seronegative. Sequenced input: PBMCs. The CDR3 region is CASSLQGMGTDTQYF. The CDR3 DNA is TGTGCCAGCAGTTTACAGGGGATGGGCACAGATACGCAGTATTTT.